This T cell receptor (beta chain) was found in a study of blood T cell repertoires in COVID-19. Study information: COVID-19 samples collected from the United States, Italy and Spain covered acute and convalescent phases. The cDNA or gDNA used as material had been derived from T cells, B-cell-depleted T cells, or PBMCs.

This clone was seen just once. Sequencing was performed with immunoSEQ multiplex PCR; in TCRdb, only in-frame clones are kept and a portion is missing. The sample shows just under 300,000 clones, about 88% of them seen only once. Sequencing was done on a sample of peripheral blood. The clonotype was recovered from a man in his sixties or seventies with acute or convalescent COVID-19.

CDR3 in amino acids: CASSYPRQGTFSGNTIYF. The CDR3 DNA reads TGTGCCAGCAGTTACCCCCGACAGGGAACCTTCTCTGGAAACACCATATATTTT. The chain is built from TRBV6-2 or TRBV6-3 and TRBJ1-3; 7 bases map to TRBD1. Unmatched junction bases numbered 10, after V lost 2 bases and J lost 0 bases. Germline CDR1 MNHEY, CDR2 SVGEGT. CDR3 length: 18 residues.